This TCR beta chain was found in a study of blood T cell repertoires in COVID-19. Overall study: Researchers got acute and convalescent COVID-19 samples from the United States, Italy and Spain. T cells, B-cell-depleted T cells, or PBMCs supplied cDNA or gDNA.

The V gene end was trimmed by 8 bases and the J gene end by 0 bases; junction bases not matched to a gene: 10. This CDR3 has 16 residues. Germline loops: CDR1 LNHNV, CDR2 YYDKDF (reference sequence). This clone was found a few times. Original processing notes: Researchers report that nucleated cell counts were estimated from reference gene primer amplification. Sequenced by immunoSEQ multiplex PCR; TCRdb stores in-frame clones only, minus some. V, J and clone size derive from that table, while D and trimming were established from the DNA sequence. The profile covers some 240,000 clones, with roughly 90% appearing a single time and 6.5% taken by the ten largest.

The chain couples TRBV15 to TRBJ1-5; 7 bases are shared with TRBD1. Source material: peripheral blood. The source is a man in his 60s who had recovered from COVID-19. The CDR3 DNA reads TGTGCCACCCGTATAGGGGGCACCTATAGCAATCAGCCCCAGCATTTT. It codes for CATRIGGTYSNQPQHF. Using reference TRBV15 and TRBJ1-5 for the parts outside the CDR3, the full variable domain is DAMVIQNPRYQVTQFGKPVTLSCSQTLNHNVMYWYQQKSSQAPKLLFHYYDKDFNNEADTPDNFQSRRPNTSFCFLDIRSPGLGDTAMYLCATRIGGTYSNQPQHFGDGTRLSIL.